The 13 T cell receptor beta chains reported below all come from one sample, sequenced in a study of siplizumab effects on memory and regulatory T cells. Using immunoSEQ multiplex PCR, the repertoire was profiled, and TCRdb retains in-frame clones only, with some absent. The repertoire holds 75,000 to 100,000 clones, 94% seen once, with around 0.3% in the top ten. Sequencing used non-Treg CD4+ T cells sorted from blood. These receptors all come from a human donor in good health.

V and J are TRBV29-1 and TRBJ2-7; either TRBD1 or TRBD2 may supply D (5 bases each). Trimming removed 4 bases from V and 1 base from J, with 8 bases in between. The CDR3 sequence is 12 residues long. CDR1 is SQVTM and CDR2 is ANQGSEA in the germline V gene. The CDR3 nucleotides are TGCAGCGTTGGAGGGGTTTCCTACGAGCAGTACTTC. This codes for CSVGGVSYEQYF.

The V gene is TRBV5-1, the J gene TRBJ2-3, with a possible D match to TRBD2 (5 bases). This CDR3 contains 15 residues. Germline assignment: CDR1 SGHRS and CDR2 YFSETQ. V was clipped by 5 bases and J by 2 bases, with 15 bases between them. Written as DNA, the CDR3 is TGCGCCAGCAGGATGGACTTTTCCCCCACAGATACGCAGTATTTT. Its protein product is CASRMDFSPTDTQYF.

This clone occurred once. V gene TRBV5-1 combines with J gene TRBJ1-1, with D tentatively TRBD1 (5 bases). The CDR3 totals 15 residues. From germline, CDR1 is SGHRS and CDR2 YFSETQ. Trimming cost V 4 bases and J 1 base, with 14 bases left between them. The CDR3 bases are TGCGCCAGCAGCCTCGGGGGGGTTGAGAACACTGAAGCTTTCTTT. Protein: CASSLGGVENTEAFF.

The chain has TRBV19 and TRBJ2-3; weak D call: TRBD2 (6 bases). Germline CDR1 and CDR2: LNHDA and SQIVND (reference sequence). The CDR3 is made up of 14 amino acids. The V gene lost 3 bases and the J gene lost 8 bases, with 15 bases spanning the gap. In DNA form, the CDR3 reads TGTGCCAGTAGTATCCTCGGGAGCGGTCTTACGCAGTATTTT. Encoded protein: CASSILGSGLTQYF. The full variable domain, in which reference TRBV19 and TRBJ2-3 provide the parts outside the CDR3, is DGGITQSPKYLFRKEGQNVTLSCEQNLNHDAMYWYRQDPGQGLRLIYYSQIVNDFQKGDIAEGYSVSREKKESFPLTVTSAQKNPTAFYLCASSILGSGLTQYFGPGTRLTVL.

This chain links TRBV5-8 with TRBJ2-4, with D maybe TRBD2 (5 bases). Trimming shortened V by 10 bases and J by 8 bases, and 19 bases separated the two germline ends. The CDR3 totals 13 residues. The germline V gene has CDR1 SGHTS and CDR2 YDEGEE. CDR3 residues: CAASLGRLDIQYF. The CDR3 DNA reads TGTGCCGCCAGCTTGGGGAGATTGGACATTCAGTACTTC.

This clone was found once. The chain combines TRBV2 with TRBJ1-4; D unclear. There are 16 residues in the CDR3. CDR1 is SNHLY, CDR2 FYNNEI, per germline. V lost 1 base, J lost 0 bases, and 9 bases lay in between. The CDR3 sequence: CASSEGQLATNEKLFF. For the CDR3, the DNA is TGTGCCAGCAGTGAAGGTCAGCTTGCAACTAATGAAAAACTGTTTTTT.

The chain has TRBV10-1 and TRBJ2-5, with 9 bases that match TRBD2. The germline gives CDR1 WNHNN, CDR2 SYGVQD (reference sequence). The V gene end was trimmed by 4 bases and the J gene end by 4 bases; junction bases not matched to a gene: 19. This CDR3 has 19 amino acids. The CDR3: CASSGPPRGREGSPETQYF. CDR3 DNA sequence: TGCGCCAGCAGTGGTCCCCCTCGGGGGCGGGAGGGTTCCCCAGAGACCCAGTACTTC.

V gene TRBV19 combines with J gene TRBJ1-3, with D unresolved. This CDR3 is built from 14 residues. CDR1 and CDR2 from the germline V gene are LNHDA and SQIVND (reference sequence). V was shortened by 3 bases and J by 2 bases, with 8 bases between the two germline ends. CDR3 sequence: CASSILGPGNTIYF. CDR3 DNA: TGTGCCAGTAGTATTTTAGGGCCTGGAAACACCATATATTTT.

This chain connects TRBV2 to TRBJ2-3, with unresolved D. This CDR3 has 13 amino acids. Deletions cut 7 bases from V and 1 base from J, with 9 bases between. The germline CDR1 and CDR2 sequences are SNHLY and FYNNEI. CDR3 DNA sequence: TGTGCCAGCAAGGTCTGGGGCACAGATACGCAGTATTTT. Its translation: CASKVWGTDTQYF.

This clone was counted a single time. The J gene is TRBJ2-2, the V gene TRBV7-2; D perhaps matches TRBD1 (5 bases). The CDR3 spans 15 residues. V lost 5 bases, J lost 0 bases, and 10 bases lay in between. CDR1 SGHTA and CDR2 FQGNSA come from the germline V gene. The CDR3 coding sequence is TGTGCCAGCAGCCTACAGGCGACGAACACCGGGGAGCTGTTTTTT. It yields the protein CASSLQATNTGELFF. Variable domain in full (rest from reference TRBV7-2 and TRBJ2-2): GAGVSQSPSNKVTEKGKDVELRCDPISGHTALYWYRQSLGQGLEFLIYFQGNSAPDKSGLPSDRFSAERTGGSVSTLTIQRTQQEDSAVYLCASSLQATNTGELFFGEGSRLTVL.

The V and J genes are TRBV4-3 and TRBJ2-5; a possible D gene is TRBD2 (6 bases). V dropped 6 bases and J dropped 2 bases, with 13 bases sitting between them. The CDR3 extends over 14 amino acids. Per germline, CDR1 LGHNA and CDR2 YSLEER. CDR3 sequence (DNA): TGCGCCAGCAGTCTCAGCGGGCTACAAGAGACCCAGTACTTC. It encodes CASSLSGLQETQYF.

The J gene is TRBJ1-3, the V gene TRBV4-1; no reliable D call. Germline V gene data show CDR1 as MGHRA and CDR2 as YSYEKL. Trimming removed 4 bases at V and 2 bases at J, with 12 bases between. The CDR3 runs 15 residues. CDR3 residues: CASSPWNAAGNTIYF. The CDR3, as DNA: TGCGCCAGCAGCCCCTGGAACGCAGCTGGAAACACCATATATTTT.

This chain uses TRBV5-1 with TRBJ1-4; maybe TRBD1 (5 bases). Trimming pared 4 bases from V and 5 bases from J, leaving 15 bases between. There are 15 residues in the CDR3. CDR1 and CDR2 (germline): SGHRS, YFSETQ. The CDR3 spells CASSPGGGMNEKLFF. The CDR3 nucleotides are TGCGCCAGCAGCCCGGGGGGAGGGATGAATGAAAAACTGTTTTTT.